This T cell receptor beta chain was captured in a study of shared T cell receptors in the human thymus. Measured with immunoSEQ multiplex PCR; TCRdb has only the in-frame clones, and not every one. Of some 660,000 clones listed, about 87% are singletons. The sample was also linked to a second study, of human thymus T cells. According to that study: Healthy Finnish infants undergoing corrective surgery for congenital heart defects were the donors. Resections from corrective heart surgery supplied the thymus tissue. There appeared to be biased usage of V and J genes in thymic and blood repertoires.

Sequenced sample: thymocytes. The receptor's source is a boy younger than two with a congenital heart defect.

The CDR3 DNA follows: TGTGCCAGCAGCTTCACTAGCGGGGGGCTGGGGGAGCTGTTTTTT. Translation: CASSFTSGGLGELFF. V gene TRBV6-5 combines with J gene TRBJ2-2, with 12 bases aligning to TRBD2. Germline V gene lookup returns CDR1 MNHEY and CDR2 SVGAGI. This CDR3 comprises 15 residues. The junction had 7 bases not matched to a gene; V was cut back by 6 bases and J by 8 bases.